The 2 T cell receptor beta chains below all came from one sample that was sequenced in a study of graft-versus-host responses after intestinal transplantation. Assay used: immunoSEQ multiplex PCR; TCRdb lists only in-frame clones, some missing. Seen here are tens of thousands of clones, roughly 92% observed once, and the top ten hold 6.5% to 8%. The sample here was bone marrow, taken 734 days after intestinal transplantation. The source is a human patient who received an intestinal transplant, so some T cells may come from the graft donor.

The chain recombines TRBV5-1 with TRBJ1-4; 8 nucleotides agree with TRBD1. The CDR3 extends over 19 amino acids. Germline lookup yields CDR1 SGHRS and CDR2 YFSETQ. The J segment lost 1 base and the V segment lost 0 bases, leaving 11 bases of the junction unmatched. CDR3 DNA sequence: TGCGCCAGCAGCTTGGGGTCAGGGGGCAAAATAAGAACTAATGAAAAACTGTTTTTT. Residues: CASSLGSGGKIRTNEKLFF.

V and J are TRBV29-1 and TRBJ1-4; tentatively, D is TRBD1 (5 bases). CDR1 and CDR2 from the germline V gene are SQVTM and ANQGSEA. The CDR3 sequence is 13 residues long. With 5 bases removed from V and 5 bases from J, the gap between germline ends came to 12 bases. This CDR3 is CSVLGWGNEKLFF. CDR3 in DNA: TGCAGCGTTTTGGGGTGGGGGAATGAAAAACTGTTTTTT.